Listed below are T cell receptor beta chains from one sample, sequenced in a study of shared clonotypes between healthy human individuals. Assay: immunoSEQ multiplex PCR; the TCRdb copy retains only in-frame clones and omits some. This sample carries about half a million clones, 81% of them seen once, and the ten largest clones take over 9.5%. The source material was PBMCs. All receptors derive from a woman aged 40 to 50 in good health. Some clones in this sample may be carry-over from other donors' samples. CDR3s include the opening cysteine and the closing phenylalanine or tryptophan. The order of the fields is D gene, J gene, clone size, V gene, CDR3 DNA, CDR3 protein. The D gene is left open where the match is weak. Expanded clones get a size class; other rows say once, few or many, or leave the size out.

TRBD2,TRBJ2-2,NA,TRBV9,TGTGCCAGCAGCGTACTAGCGGGAAGAGTGGGCACCGGGGAGCTGTTTTTT,CASSVLAGRVGTGELFF
NA,TRBJ2-3,NA,TRBV7-7,TGTGCCAGCAGCCAGGGGGGGGGACGGGATACGCAGTATTTT,CASSQGGGRDTQYF
TRBD1,TRBJ2-1,NA,TRBV10-2,TGCGCCAGCAGGGCCGGGACAGGGGGATACAATGAGCAGTTCTTC,CASRAGTGGYNEQFF
TRBD2,TRBJ2-7,NA,TRBV4-3,TGCGCCAGCAGCCGTCGACTAGCGGGAGGATCCTACGAGCAGTACTTC,CASSRRLAGGSYEQYF
NA,TRBJ2-5,NA,TRBV10-2,NA,CASSTSGASGSLQYF
NA,TRBJ1-6,NA,TRBV4-1,TGCGCCAGCAGCCAAGATGGGGATGATCAGTCCTATAATTCACCCCTCCACTTT,CASSQDGDDQSYNSPLHF
TRBD1,TRBJ2-7,NA,TRBV10-3,TGTGCCATCAGTCCGGGACAGGGGGCCAACGAGCAGTACTTC,CAISPGQGANEQYF
NA,TRBJ2-6,NA,TRBV4-1,TGCGCCAGCAGCCAAGTTTTGTCACTAGACCTCTCTGGGGCCAACGTCCTGACTTTC,CASSQVLSLDLSGANVLTF
NA,TRBJ2-2,NA,TRBV27,TGTGCCAGCAGTTTAGGGGTCGAGGTTCTGGGGGGCGGGGAGCTGTTTTTT,CASSLGVEVLGGGELFF
TRBD1,TRBJ1-4,few,TRBV7-8,TGTGCCAGCAGCGTGGACAGGGGTAATGAAAAACTGTTTTTT,CASSVDRGNEKLFF
NA,TRBJ2-3,NA,TRBV19,TGTGCCAGCAGAGTGTCGGGGCATCGCACAGATACGCAGTATTTT,CASRVSGHRTDTQYF
NA,TRBJ1-2,NA,TRBV18,TGTGCCAGCTCACCACCGGGGGGCTCTCCCTATGGCTACACCTTC,CASSPPGGSPYGYTF
TRBD1,TRBJ1-1,few,TRBV28,TGTGCCACTGGGACAGCGACATACACTGAAGCTTTCTTT,CATGTATYTEAFF
TRBD1,TRBJ2-3,once,TRBV5-4,TGTGCCAGCAGCGGCACCCAGGGGGGCACAGATACGCAGTATTTT,CASSGTQGGTDTQYF
NA,TRBJ2-7,NA,TRBV7-2,TGTGCCAGCAGCTTAAACGGGGGGCGCTCCTACGAGCAGTACTTC,CASSLNGGRSYEQYF
TRBD2,TRBJ2-3,NA,TRBV4-1,TGCGCCAGCAGCCAAGCCCCCTCCTCGGGACTAGCGAGCACAGATACGCAGTATTTT,CASSQAPSSGLASTDTQYF
NA,TRBJ2-1,NA,TRBV9,TGTGCCAGCAGCGTAGCTACTAGCTGGAATGAGCAGTTCTTC,CASSVATSWNEQFF
NA,TRBJ2-1,NA,TRBV27,TGTGCCAGCAGGTCCTCCTGGGACATCTACAATGAGCAGTTCTTC,CASRSSWDIYNEQFF
TRBD1,TRBJ2-2,NA,TRBV9,TGTGCCAGCAGCGTAGGGATCCTCGGGACAGGGCCCGGGGAGCTGTTTTTT,CASSVGILGTGPGELFF
TRBD2,TRBJ2-1,NA,TRBV28,TGTGCCAGCAGTAGGACTAGCTCCTACAATGAGCAGTTCTTC,CASSRTSSYNEQFF
NA,TRBJ1-4,once,TRBV5-4,TGTGCCAGCAGCTTCGGGGGGGCCACTAATGAAAAACTGTTTTTT,CASSFGGATNEKLFF
NA,TRBJ1-1,NA,TRBV18,TGTGCCAGCTCACCGGGAGGCCCTCAGGGGTTCGCTTTCTTT,CASSPGGPQGFAFF
TRBD1,TRBJ2-1,NA,TRBV7-9,TGTGCCAGCAGCCTGATACAGGGGTCGGCCTACAATGAGCAGTTCTTC,CASSLIQGSAYNEQFF
NA,TRBJ2-3,many,TRBV4-3,TGCGCCAGCAGCCAATCCGGCCGGGGGGATACGCAGTATTTT,CASSQSGRGDTQYF
NA,TRBJ2-5,NA,TRBV10-2,TGCGCCAGCAAGGGTGGCGGATCCCAAGAGACCCAGTACTTC,CASKGGGSQETQYF
NA,TRBJ1-1,NA,TRBV6-4,TGTGCCAGCAGTGGGGGTGACTCCACTGAAGCTTTCTTT,CASSGGDSTEAFF
NA,TRBJ2-1,NA,TRBV4-3,TGCGCCAGCAGCCATTACCCCCAGACCCCCTACAATGAGCAGTTCTTC,CASSHYPQTPYNEQFF